Listed below are T cell receptor beta chains from one sample, sequenced in a study of blood T cell repertoires in COVID-19. Repertoires were generated with immunoSEQ multiplex PCR, while TCRdb's copy carries only in-frame clones and drops some. This table has about 440,000 clones, 85% to 90% appearing once. Material for sequencing was peripheral blood. The receptors originated from a woman aged 25 to 39 with acute or convalescent COVID-19. CDR3s include the opening cysteine and the closing phenylalanine or tryptophan. Each record gives: clone size, D gene, J gene, V gene, CDR3 DNA, CDR3 protein. The D gene is left open where the match is weak. Size tells how often a clone was seen (once, few, many) or the class of an expanded clone, and some rows leave it out.

clone_size: once
d_call: TRBD1
j_call: TRBJ2-1
v_call: TRBV27
cdr3_nt: TGTGCCAGCAGTCAGCAGGGGGCTTCAAATGAGCAGTTCTTC
cdr3_aa: CASSQQGASNEQFF

clone_size: .
d_call: .
j_call: TRBJ2-7
v_call: TRBV6-5
cdr3_nt: TGTGCCAGCAGTTCTAACTTTATAGAGCAGTACTTC
cdr3_aa: CASSSNFIEQYF

clone_size: .
d_call: TRBD1
j_call: TRBJ1-6
v_call: TRBV13
cdr3_nt: TGTGCCAGCAGCCCAGGGACAGATTATAATTCACCCCTCCACTTT
cdr3_aa: CASSPGTDYNSPLHF

clone_size: many
d_call: .
j_call: TRBJ2-4
v_call: TRBV2
cdr3_nt: TGTGCCAGCAGCAAGGGGGTCAAAAACATTCAGTACTTC
cdr3_aa: CASSKGVKNIQYF

clone_size: .
d_call: .
j_call: TRBJ2-7
v_call: TRBV30
cdr3_nt: TGTGCCTGGAGTGACCCCCCCATTGGACTGGGCGGGGCCTACGAGCAGTACTTC
cdr3_aa: CAWSDPPIGLGGAYEQYF

clone_size: .
d_call: .
j_call: TRBJ2-7
v_call: TRBV25-1
cdr3_nt: TGTGCCAGCAGCCGAAGGGGTTACGAGCAGTACTTC
cdr3_aa: CASSRRGYEQYF

clone_size: .
d_call: TRBD1
j_call: TRBJ2-5
v_call: TRBV11-1
cdr3_nt: TGTGCCAGCAGCGCGGACAGGGAGCAGACCCAGTACTTC
cdr3_aa: CASSADREQTQYF

clone_size: .
d_call: .
j_call: TRBJ2-2
v_call: TRBV5-1
cdr3_nt: TGCGCCAGCAGCTTGCAGGTATCGAACACCGGGGAGCTGTTTTTT
cdr3_aa: CASSLQVSNTGELFF

clone_size: .
d_call: .
j_call: TRBJ2-7
v_call: TRBV19
cdr3_nt: TGTGCCAGTACCCCTCGGGGGGCGAACGAGCAGTACTTC
cdr3_aa: CASTPRGANEQYF

clone_size: .
d_call: .
j_call: TRBJ2-5
v_call: TRBV7-3
cdr3_nt: TGTGCCAGCAGCCCGACAGGACTCGTCGGGGAGACCCAGTACTTC
cdr3_aa: CASSPTGLVGETQYF

clone_size: many
d_call: .
j_call: TRBJ1-1
v_call: TRBV25-1
cdr3_nt: TGTGCCAGCAGTAGGTCGGGGACTAGTGACACTGAAGCTTTCTTT
cdr3_aa: CASSRSGTSDTEAFF

clone_size: .
d_call: .
j_call: TRBJ1-1
v_call: TRBV29-1
cdr3_nt: TGCAGCGTTGATCGGGGAACTGAAGCTTTCTTT
cdr3_aa: CSVDRGTEAFF

clone_size: .
d_call: .
j_call: TRBJ1-2
v_call: TRBV19
cdr3_nt: TGTGCCAGTAGTACCTGGACAGAACTTAACTATGGCTACACCTTC
cdr3_aa: CASSTWTELNYGYTF

clone_size: .
d_call: TRBD1
j_call: TRBJ2-7
v_call: TRBV28
cdr3_nt: TGTGCCAGCAGTTCGACAGGGGGAAGGTACGAGCAGTACTTC
cdr3_aa: CASSSTGGRYEQYF

clone_size: once
d_call: .
j_call: TRBJ2-2
v_call: TRBV11-3
cdr3_nt: TGTGCCAGCAGCTTCACAGGGTCCGGGGAGCTGTTTTTT
cdr3_aa: CASSFTGSGELFF

clone_size: .
d_call: .
j_call: TRBJ2-7
v_call: TRBV5-4
cdr3_nt: TGTGCCAGCAGCAACCCGAGGCAGGGAGGCGAGCAGTACTTC
cdr3_aa: CASSNPRQGGEQYF

clone_size: .
d_call: TRBD1
j_call: TRBJ2-7
v_call: TRBV28
cdr3_nt: TGTGCCAGCAGCGAGACCGGGACAGGGAATACCTACGAGCAGTACTTC
cdr3_aa: CASSETGTGNTYEQYF

clone_size: .
d_call: .
j_call: TRBJ2-7
v_call: TRBV28
cdr3_nt: TGTGCCAGCAGTCCCCCCGAGGCACAAGCCTACGAGCAGTACTTC
cdr3_aa: CASSPPEAQAYEQYF

clone_size: .
d_call: TRBD2
j_call: TRBJ2-7
v_call: TRBV19
cdr3_nt: TGTGCCAGTAGTGGACTAGCGGGGGGGACCTACGAGCAGTACTTC
cdr3_aa: CASSGLAGGTYEQYF

clone_size: once
d_call: TRBD2
j_call: TRBJ2-2
v_call: TRBV4-2
cdr3_nt: TGTGCCAGCGCCCCGGGGGGGGGAAACACCGGGGAGCTGTTTTTT
cdr3_aa: CASAPGGGNTGELFF

clone_size: .
d_call: TRBD2
j_call: TRBJ2-1
v_call: TRBV28
cdr3_nt: TGTGCCAGCAGTCCCACGAGCGGGGGGCTCTACAATGAGCAGTTCTTC
cdr3_aa: CASSPTSGGLYNEQFF

clone_size: .
d_call: TRBD2
j_call: TRBJ2-5
v_call: TRBV11-2
cdr3_nt: TGTGCCAGCAGCCAAGGACTAGCGGGGGGAGAGACCCAGTACTTC
cdr3_aa: CASSQGLAGGETQYF

clone_size: .
d_call: TRBD2
j_call: TRBJ2-5
v_call: TRBV29-1
cdr3_nt: TGCAGCGTTCGTGCGGGGGGGCCTGGAGAGACCCAGTACTTC
cdr3_aa: CSVRAGGPGETQYF

clone_size: .
d_call: .
j_call: TRBJ2-7
v_call: TRBV29-1
cdr3_nt: TGCAGCGGAGGGGGACGGACCTCCTACGAGCAGTACTTC
cdr3_aa: CSGGGRTSYEQYF

clone_size: .
d_call: .
j_call: TRBJ2-5
v_call: TRBV6-2/TRBV6-3
cdr3_nt: TGTGCCAGCAGTGGAGGACTCGTTGAAGAGACCCAGTACTTC
cdr3_aa: CASSGGLVEETQYF

clone_size: once
d_call: TRBD1
j_call: TRBJ2-5
v_call: TRBV24-1
cdr3_nt: TGTGCCACCAGTGATGCCAGACAGGGGCAAGAGACCCAGTACTTC
cdr3_aa: CATSDARQGQETQYF

clone_size: .
d_call: TRBD2
j_call: TRBJ2-5
v_call: TRBV4-2
cdr3_nt: TGTGCCAGCAGCCAGGGACTAGCGGGGGAGACCCAGTACTTC
cdr3_aa: CASSQGLAGETQYF

clone_size: .
d_call: TRBD2
j_call: TRBJ2-2
v_call: TRBV18
cdr3_nt: TGTGCCAGCTCACCAAGGACTAGCGGGGCGTCCGGGGAGCTGTTTTTT
cdr3_aa: CASSPRTSGASGELFF

clone_size: many
d_call: .
j_call: TRBJ1-1
v_call: TRBV7-8
cdr3_nt: TGTGCCAGCAGCTATAGCCCGAACACTGAAGCTTTCTTT
cdr3_aa: CASSYSPNTEAFF

clone_size: .
d_call: .
j_call: TRBJ1-5
v_call: TRBV29-1
cdr3_nt: TGCAGCGTATCGGACAGTATCAATCAGCCCCAGCATTTT
cdr3_aa: CSVSDSINQPQHF

clone_size: .
d_call: .
j_call: TRBJ1-6
v_call: TRBV13
cdr3_nt: TGTGCCAGCAGCTTAGGTTCAGCGTATAATTCACCCCTCCACTTT
cdr3_aa: CASSLGSAYNSPLHF

clone_size: .
d_call: TRBD1
j_call: TRBJ1-1
v_call: TRBV5-1
cdr3_nt: TGCGCCAGCAGCTTGATCCGGGCAGGGGGCACTGAAGCTTTCTTT
cdr3_aa: CASSLIRAGGTEAFF

clone_size: .
d_call: TRBD1
j_call: TRBJ2-5
v_call: TRBV5-5
cdr3_nt: TGTGCCAGCAGCTCAGGGACAGGGAGCGAAGAGACCCAGTACTTC
cdr3_aa: CASSSGTGSEETQYF

clone_size: .
d_call: .
j_call: TRBJ1-2
v_call: TRBV5-1
cdr3_nt: TGCGCCAGCAGCTTGGGTGGACAGTTGGGCTACACCTTC
cdr3_aa: CASSLGGQLGYTF

clone_size: .
d_call: .
j_call: TRBJ1-5
v_call: TRBV14
cdr3_nt: TGTGCCAGCAGCCCCGGCAGAGCCAGGGGACATCAGCCCCAGCATTTT
cdr3_aa: CASSPGRARGHQPQHF

clone_size: .
d_call: .
j_call: TRBJ2-5
v_call: TRBV4-1
cdr3_nt: TGCGCCAGCAGCCAAGATCCGGAGGCCCAGTACTTC
cdr3_aa: CASSQDPEAQYF

clone_size: .
d_call: .
j_call: TRBJ2-5
v_call: TRBV5-1
cdr3_nt: TGCGCCAGCAGTGTCTACGGAGGCCAAGAGACCCAGTACTTC
cdr3_aa: CASSVYGGQETQYF

clone_size: .
d_call: TRBD1
j_call: TRBJ2-2
v_call: TRBV5-6
cdr3_nt: TGTGCCAGCAGCTTGTTGGGGACAGGGTCAACCGGGGAGCTGTTTTTT
cdr3_aa: CASSLLGTGSTGELFF

clone_size: .
d_call: .
j_call: TRBJ2-3
v_call: TRBV6-5
cdr3_nt: TGTGCCAGCAGTTGGGGGCAGGCCACAGATACGCAGTATTTT
cdr3_aa: CASSWGQATDTQYF

clone_size: .
d_call: .
j_call: TRBJ1-2
v_call: TRBV28
cdr3_nt: TGTGCCAGCACTAATTCAGGATCCCCGGACACCTTC
cdr3_aa: CASTNSGSPDTF

clone_size: once
d_call: .
j_call: TRBJ1-5
v_call: TRBV30
cdr3_nt: TGTGCCTGGAGTGTATCCGGACATAAGTTAAGCCAGCCCCAGCATTTT
cdr3_aa: CAWSVSGHKLSQPQHF

clone_size: .
d_call: .
j_call: TRBJ2-7
v_call: TRBV6-6
cdr3_nt: TGTGCCAGCACAAGGTCTCCCAGGGAAGACGAGCAGTACTTC
cdr3_aa: CASTRSPREDEQYF

clone_size: .
d_call: TRBD1
j_call: TRBJ2-5
v_call: TRBV2
cdr3_nt: TGTGCCAGCAGGGGGACAGGGGGCAAAGCCCAACAATTCGAGACCCAGTACTTC
cdr3_aa: CASRGTGGKAQQFETQYF

clone_size: .
d_call: TRBD1
j_call: TRBJ2-7
v_call: TRBV6-5
cdr3_nt: TGTGCCAGTACTGACAGGGGACGCTACGAGCAGTACTTC
cdr3_aa: CASTDRGRYEQYF

clone_size: .
d_call: .
j_call: TRBJ2-3
v_call: TRBV3-1/TRBV3-2
cdr3_nt: TGTGCCAGCAGCCAAGACCGGACAGGCACAGATACGCAGTATTTT
cdr3_aa: CASSQDRTGTDTQYF

clone_size: .
d_call: .
j_call: TRBJ1-6
v_call: TRBV5-1
cdr3_nt: TGCGCCAGCAGCTTGGGAGGGGGGGCGCGTAATTCACCCCTCCACTTT
cdr3_aa: CASSLGGGARNSPLHF

clone_size: .
d_call: TRBD1
j_call: TRBJ2-7
v_call: TRBV6-5
cdr3_nt: TGTGCCAGCAGTTACCCAGGGGGCGAGCAGTACTTC
cdr3_aa: CASSYPGGEQYF

clone_size: .
d_call: .
j_call: TRBJ2-7
v_call: TRBV13
cdr3_nt: TGTGCCAGCAGCTTACTGCGAACCTACGAGCAGTACTTC
cdr3_aa: CASSLLRTYEQYF

clone_size: .
d_call: TRBD2
j_call: TRBJ2-1
v_call: TRBV24-1
cdr3_nt: TGTGCCACCAGTGGGACTAGCAATGAGCAGTTCTTC
cdr3_aa: CATSGTSNEQFF

clone_size: .
d_call: .
j_call: TRBJ1-2
v_call: TRBV2
cdr3_nt: TGTGCCAGCAGCCTACAGGGCTATGGCTACACCTTC
cdr3_aa: CASSLQGYGYTF

clone_size: .
d_call: .
j_call: TRBJ2-1
v_call: TRBV24-1
cdr3_nt: TGTGCCACCAGTGATTCTAACTCCCAAAGAGGGGAGCAGTTCTTC
cdr3_aa: CATSDSNSQRGEQFF

clone_size: .
d_call: .
j_call: TRBJ1-5
v_call: TRBV6-5
cdr3_nt: TGTGCCAGCAGCAGGGTTAGCAATCAGCCCCAGCATTTT
cdr3_aa: CASSRVSNQPQHF

clone_size: .
d_call: .
j_call: TRBJ1-1
v_call: TRBV19
cdr3_nt: TGTGCCAGTAGTATTCCGGTGACAGGGAACACTGAAGCTTTCTTT
cdr3_aa: CASSIPVTGNTEAFF

clone_size: .
d_call: .
j_call: TRBJ2-7
v_call: TRBV21-1
cdr3_nt: TGTGCCAGCAGCAAATACTCAACCTACGAGCAGTACTTC
cdr3_aa: CASSKYSTYEQYF

clone_size: .
d_call: .
j_call: TRBJ1-2
v_call: TRBV7-2
cdr3_nt: TGTGCCAGCAGCTTAGAGCCAGGGACTAACTATGGCTACACCTTC
cdr3_aa: CASSLEPGTNYGYTF

clone_size: .
d_call: .
j_call: TRBJ2-1
v_call: TRBV7-3
cdr3_nt: TGTGCCAGCAGCTTAACTAGTTCGGACAATGAGCAGTTCTTC
cdr3_aa: CASSLTSSDNEQFF

clone_size: .
d_call: .
j_call: TRBJ2-1
v_call: TRBV23-1
cdr3_nt: TGCGCCAGCATTATCCTGCACGGGTACGAGCAGTTCTTC
cdr3_aa: CASIILHGYEQFF